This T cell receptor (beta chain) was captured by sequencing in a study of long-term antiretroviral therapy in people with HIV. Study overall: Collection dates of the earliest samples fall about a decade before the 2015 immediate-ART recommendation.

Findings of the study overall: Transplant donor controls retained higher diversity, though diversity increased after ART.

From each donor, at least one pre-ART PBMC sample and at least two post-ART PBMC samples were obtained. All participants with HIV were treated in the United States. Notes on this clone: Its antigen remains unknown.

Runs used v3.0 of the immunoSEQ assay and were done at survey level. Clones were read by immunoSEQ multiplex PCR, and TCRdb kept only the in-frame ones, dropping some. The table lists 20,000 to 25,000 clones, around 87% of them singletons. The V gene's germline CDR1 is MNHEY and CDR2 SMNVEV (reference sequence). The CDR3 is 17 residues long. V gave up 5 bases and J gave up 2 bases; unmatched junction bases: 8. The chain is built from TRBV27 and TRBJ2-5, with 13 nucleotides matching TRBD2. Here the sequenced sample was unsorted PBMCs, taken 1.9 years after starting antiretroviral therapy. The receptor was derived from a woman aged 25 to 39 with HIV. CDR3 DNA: TGTGCCAGCAGTACGGGACTAGCGGGGATCCCTCAAGAGACCCAGTACTTC. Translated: CASSTGLAGIPQETQYF.